This TCR beta chain originates from a study of cytomegalovirus exposure and HLA in healthy donors. The PCR employed 60 Vbeta primers together with 13 Jbeta primers. TCRdb's table, derived via immunoSEQ multiplex PCR, lists solely in-frame clones and lacks some. This table holds 200,000 or so clones, 70% to 85% found once. For this clone: The antigen remains undetermined.

Broader study findings: A later analysis showed TCR association rates differing by HLA locus, peaking at DRB1 and lowest at HLA-C. It emerged from a later analysis that several of the most significant clusters appeared to be linked to common viral pathogens.

The clonotype comes from a male donor in good health and CMV-seronegative. Input material: PBMCs.

For the CDR3, the DNA is TGTGCCAGCAGCTTAATGAGCCCCGGGGAGCTGTTTTTT. Translation gives CASSLMSPGELFF. The chain links TRBV11-3 to TRBJ2-2; D is undetermined. Germline-derived CDR1 and CDR2 are SGHNT and YENEEA. The CDR3 extends over 13 amino acids. V lost 2 bases and J 6 bases, leaving 7 bases between the germline ends. The complete variable domain, with remaining parts taken from reference TRBV11-3 and TRBJ2-2, reads EAGVVQSPRYKIIEKKQPVAFWCNPISGHNTLYWYLQNLGQGPELLIRYENEEAVDDSQLPKDRFSAERLKGVDSTLKIQPAELGDSAVYLCASSLMSPGELFFGEGSRLTVL.